These T cell receptor beta chains were read from a single sample in a study of CXCR3-negative and CXCR3-positive naive CD8 T cells. Reprocessing the 5' RACE reads, TCRdb reports a single entry for every CDR3 protein and omits DNA. The sample's table shows about 53,000 distinct CDR3 sequences. The sample taken for sequencing was naive CXCR3+ CD8+ T cells from blood. The receptors were sampled from a human donor in good health. Some clones in this sample may be carry-over from other donors' samples. The CDR3 runs from the conserved cysteine through the conserved F or W.

v_call,j_call,cdr3_aa
TRBV4-1,TRBJ1-2,CASSQDTGALRGYTF
TRBV7-9,TRBJ2-5,CASSFPGGETQYF
TRBV4-3,TRBJ1-4,CASSQDRWGAEEKLFF
TRBV28,TRBJ1-1,CATARNTGAFF
TRBV6-1,TRBJ1-5,CASSAGTGDNQPQHF
TRBV28,TRBJ2-3,CASSLTAGEPSTDTQYF
TRBV20-1,TRBJ2-1,CSARDLGGGEHNEQFF
TRBV27,TRBJ2-7,CASSGMSYEQYF
TRBV7-8,TRBJ2-7,CASSGRNYEQYF
TRBV15,TRBJ1-5,CATSRVGVSNQPQHF
TRBV14,TRBJ2-1,CASSQGREINEQFF
TRBV4-1,TRBJ2-3,CASSQEARSPDTQYF
TRBV6-2/TRBV6-3,TRBJ2-1,CASSGDNRYNEQFF
TRBV6-2/TRBV6-3,TRBJ2-7,CASSYSGQGAYEQYF
TRBV20-1,TRBJ2-3,CSASPLAGVPGDTQYF
TRBV7-3,TRBJ2-5,CASSLLGGGETQYF
TRBV15,TRBJ1-1,CATSTLAERETEAFF
TRBV3-1,TRBJ2-7,CASSQDVAGAAYEQYF
TRBV20-1,TRBJ2-1,CSARDPETTYNEQFF
TRBV13,TRBJ2-5,CASTLKAGLQETQYF
TRBV6-2/TRBV6-3,TRBJ2-1,CASSLKASRDEQFF
TRBV6-5,TRBJ2-1,CASSYFQGASNEQFF
TRBV7-9,TRBJ2-1,CASSSPSGGEYNEQFF
TRBV29-1,TRBJ2-2,CSVLAGTGELFF
TRBV20-1,TRBJ1-2,CSARSPEGPPEGYTF
TRBV7-7,TRBJ2-2,CASSLREGCEGDSGSDGELFF
TRBV12-3/TRBV12-4,TRBJ1-1,CASSPTHSSGEEAFF
TRBV28,TRBJ2-7,CASSFSAGTYEQYF
TRBV11-2,TRBJ2-1,CASSFMDRNEQFF
TRBV12-3/TRBV12-4,TRBJ2-5,CASSPLTAQETQYF
TRBV18,TRBJ2-1,CASSPGQGVVEQFF
TRBV6-2/TRBV6-3,TRBJ2-2,CASSYGSSTASGELFF
TRBV7-2,TRBJ2-2,CASSSGPGLAGTGELFF
TRBV7-9,TRBJ2-7,CASSRLGHNYYEQYF
TRBV19,TRBJ2-5,CASRRDSVQETQYF
TRBV3-2,TRBJ1-5,CASSQDGQSAPAF
TRBV6-6,TRBJ2-1,CATTMPPGGTWNEQFF
TRBV7-2,TRBJ2-5,CASSLLAGGLQETQYF
TRBV30,TRBJ1-2,CAWTLGTSNYGYTF
TRBV20-1,TRBJ2-7,CSASWGQSYEQYF
TRBV14,TRBJ1-2,CASSPYRNNYGYTF
TRBV4-1,TRBJ2-5,CASSLRDSNQETQYF
TRBV6-6,TRBJ2-7,CASRAGDPIAYEQYF
TRBV7-6,TRBJ2-7,CASSFAGGFDYEQYF
TRBV6-2/TRBV6-3,TRBJ1-2,CASSPPGQGRLTEYGYTF
TRBV7-9,TRBJ2-7,CASSPRDGPYEQYF
TRBV6-2/TRBV6-3,TRBJ1-5,CASSYGTGLPQHF
TRBV27,TRBJ2-7,CASSFQGTASYEQYF
TRBV2,TRBJ2-2,CASSVVPANTGELFF
TRBV15,TRBJ1-5,CATSSRDQPNQPQHF
TRBV6-4,TRBJ2-1,CASLEGEPLAGGGGSYNEQFF
TRBV7-9,TRBJ2-5,CASSYIGQIETQYF